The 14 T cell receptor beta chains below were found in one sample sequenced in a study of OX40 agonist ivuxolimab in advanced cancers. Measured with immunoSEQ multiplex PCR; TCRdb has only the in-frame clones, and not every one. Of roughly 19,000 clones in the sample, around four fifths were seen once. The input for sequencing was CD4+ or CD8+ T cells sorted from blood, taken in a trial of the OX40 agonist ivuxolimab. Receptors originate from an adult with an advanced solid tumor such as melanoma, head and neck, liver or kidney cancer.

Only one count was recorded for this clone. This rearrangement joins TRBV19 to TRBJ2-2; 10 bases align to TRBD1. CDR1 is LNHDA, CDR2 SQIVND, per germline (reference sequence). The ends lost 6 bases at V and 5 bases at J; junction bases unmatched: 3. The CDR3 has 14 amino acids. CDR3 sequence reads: CASRPGQGTGELFF. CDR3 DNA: TGTGCCAGTAGGCCGGGACAGGGGACCGGGGAGCTGTTTTTT.

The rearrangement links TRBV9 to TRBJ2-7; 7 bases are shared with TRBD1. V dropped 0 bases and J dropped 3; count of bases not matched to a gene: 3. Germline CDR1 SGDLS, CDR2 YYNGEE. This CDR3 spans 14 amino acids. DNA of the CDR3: TGTGCCAGCAGCGTAGGAGGGGACAGCTACGAGCAGTACTTC. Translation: CASSVGGDSYEQYF.

The CDR3 reads CASSAPGQGAYNEQFF. The CDR3 region has the DNA TGTGCCAGCAGTGCGCCGGGACAGGGGGCCTACAATGAGCAGTTCTTC. J is TRBJ2-1 and V is TRBV6-1; 11 nucleotides match TRBD1. Germline assignment: CDR1 MNHNS and CDR2 SASEGT. The CDR3 extends over 16 amino acids. J lost 2 bases, V lost 4 bases, and 4 bases had no gene match.

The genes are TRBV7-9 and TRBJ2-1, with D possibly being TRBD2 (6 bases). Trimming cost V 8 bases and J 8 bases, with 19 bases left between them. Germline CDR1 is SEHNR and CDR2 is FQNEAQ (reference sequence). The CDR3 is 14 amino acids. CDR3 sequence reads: CASSNLGGKDEQFF. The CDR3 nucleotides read TGTGCCAGCTCTAACTTAGGCGGGAAAGATGAGCAGTTCTTC.

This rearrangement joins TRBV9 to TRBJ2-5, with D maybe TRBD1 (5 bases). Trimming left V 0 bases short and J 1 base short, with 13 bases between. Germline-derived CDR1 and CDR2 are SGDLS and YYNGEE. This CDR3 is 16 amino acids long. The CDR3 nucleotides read TGTGCCAGCAGCGTAGTTGGGGCCCACTCCCAAGAGACCCAGTACTTC. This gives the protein CASSVVGAHSQETQYF.

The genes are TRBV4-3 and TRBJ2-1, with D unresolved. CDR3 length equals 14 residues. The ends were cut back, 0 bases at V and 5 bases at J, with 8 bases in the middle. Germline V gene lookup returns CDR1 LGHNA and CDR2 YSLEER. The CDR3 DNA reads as TGCGCCAGCAGCCAAGATAACCTACACAATGAGCAGTTCTTC. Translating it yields CASSQDNLHNEQFF.

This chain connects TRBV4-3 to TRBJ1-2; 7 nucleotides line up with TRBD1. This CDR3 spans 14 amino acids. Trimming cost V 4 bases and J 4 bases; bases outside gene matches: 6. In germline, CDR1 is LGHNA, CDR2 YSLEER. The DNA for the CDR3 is TGCGCCAGCAGCCCGACAGGGACGGCCTATGGCTACACCTTC. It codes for CASSPTGTAYGYTF.

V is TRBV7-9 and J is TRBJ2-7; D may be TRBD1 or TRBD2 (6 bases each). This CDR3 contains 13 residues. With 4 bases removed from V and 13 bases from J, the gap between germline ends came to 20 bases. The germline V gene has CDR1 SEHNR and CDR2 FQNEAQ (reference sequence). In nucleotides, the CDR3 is TGTGCCAGCAGCTCTGGGGGCAGGGAGGTAGAATACTTC. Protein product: CASSSGGREVEYF.

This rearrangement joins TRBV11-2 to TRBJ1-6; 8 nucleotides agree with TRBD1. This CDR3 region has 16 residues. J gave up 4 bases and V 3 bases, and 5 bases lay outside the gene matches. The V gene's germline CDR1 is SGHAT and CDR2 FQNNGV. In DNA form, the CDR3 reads TGTGCCAGCAGCTTCTCAGGGGGCAGGTATAATTCACCCCTCCACTTT. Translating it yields CASSFSGGRYNSPLHF.

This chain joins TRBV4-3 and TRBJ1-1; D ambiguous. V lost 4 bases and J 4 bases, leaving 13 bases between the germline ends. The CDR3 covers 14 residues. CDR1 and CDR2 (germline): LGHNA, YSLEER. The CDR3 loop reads CASSLANLGTEAFF. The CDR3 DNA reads TGCGCCAGCAGCCTCGCGAACCTGGGCACTGAAGCTTTCTTT.

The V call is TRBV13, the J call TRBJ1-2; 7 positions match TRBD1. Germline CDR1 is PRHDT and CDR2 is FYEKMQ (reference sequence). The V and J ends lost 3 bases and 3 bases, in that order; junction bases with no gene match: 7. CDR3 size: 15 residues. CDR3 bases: TGTGCCAGCAGCTTGACAGGGCGCCCCGACTATGGCTACACCTTC. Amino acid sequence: CASSLTGRPDYGYTF.

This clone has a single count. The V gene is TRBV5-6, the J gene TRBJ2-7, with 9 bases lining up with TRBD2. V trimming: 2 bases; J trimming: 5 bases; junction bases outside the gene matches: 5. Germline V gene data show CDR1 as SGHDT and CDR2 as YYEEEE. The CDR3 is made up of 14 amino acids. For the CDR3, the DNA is TGTGCCAGCAGCTTTGGCGGGAGGGCAAACGAGCAGTACTTC. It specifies CASSFGGRANEQYF.

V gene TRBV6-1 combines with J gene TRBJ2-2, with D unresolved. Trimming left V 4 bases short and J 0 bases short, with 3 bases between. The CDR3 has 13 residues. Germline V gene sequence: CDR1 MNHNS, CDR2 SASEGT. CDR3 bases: TGTGCCAGCAGTGCGCCGAACACCGGGGAGCTGTTTTTT. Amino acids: CASSAPNTGELFF.

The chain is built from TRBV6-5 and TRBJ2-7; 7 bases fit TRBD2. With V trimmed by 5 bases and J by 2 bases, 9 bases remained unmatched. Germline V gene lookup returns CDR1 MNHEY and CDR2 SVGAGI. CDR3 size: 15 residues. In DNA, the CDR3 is TGTGCCAGCAGTCCCCCGGGGCTAGCGGCCTACGAGCAGTACTTC. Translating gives CASSPPGLAAYEQYF.